The present entry profiles one T cell receptor beta chain with its context. This specimen comes from a study of blood T cell repertoires in COVID-19. Study in general: The samples span acute and convalescent COVID-19 from the United States, Italy and Spain. The cDNA or gDNA used as material had been derived from T cells, B-cell-depleted T cells, or PBMCs.

Original processing notes: The assay estimated nucleated cells by amplifying reference gene primers. Generated by immunoSEQ multiplex PCR, the TCRdb table keeps only in-frame clones and is missing some. That table gives V, J and clone size, and the DNA gave D and trimming. This sample has more than 40,000 clones, with around 90% found just once. CDR3 length: 15 residues. J was trimmed by 4 bases and V by 6 bases; bases with no gene match: 11. The germline V gene has CDR1 SGHNT and CDR2 YYREEE (reference sequence). This receptor was identified in a man at least 80 years old with acute or convalescent COVID-19. V is TRBV5-4 and J is TRBJ2-3; 7 positions match TRBD2. What was sequenced was peripheral blood. The CDR3 loop is CASIRAGTKSDTQYF. The CDR3 DNA follows: TGTGCCAGCATCCGGGCCGGGACTAAGTCAGATACGCAGTATTTT.